Listed below are T cell receptor beta chains from one sample, sequenced in a study of blood T cell repertoires in COVID-19. Using immunoSEQ multiplex PCR, the repertoire was profiled, and TCRdb retains in-frame clones only, with some absent. The sample yields some 110,000 clones, 60% to 85% seen once. Sequencing was done on a sample of peripheral blood. The receptors here all came from a man between 65 and 85 years old with acute or convalescent COVID-19. Both conserved end residues are part of each CDR3. The D gene is left open where the match is weak. For some rows the clone size is stated as once, few or many, or as a class when expanded; others skip it.

J gene,clone size,D gene,V gene,CDR3 protein,CDR3 DNA
TRBJ2-7,.,.,TRBV7-2,CASSFGQGFYEQYF,TGTGCCAGCAGCTTCGGGCAGGGTTTCTACGAGCAGTACTTC
TRBJ2-7,.,TRBD2,TRBV20-1,CSASFAGVSYEQYF,TGCAGTGCTAGTTTTGCGGGAGTCTCCTACGAGCAGTACTTC
TRBJ1-1,.,.,TRBV11-2,CASSLGGRLNTEAFF,TGTGCCAGCAGCTTAGGGGGCAGGTTGAACACTGAAGCTTTCTTT
TRBJ2-1,.,.,TRBV5-4,CASSLDGGLYNEQFF,TGTGCCAGCAGCTTGGACGGGGGGCTCTACAATGAGCAGTTCTTC
TRBJ2-2,.,.,TRBV11-3,CASSFGVNTGELFF,TGTGCCAGCAGCTTCGGGGTCAACACCGGGGAGCTGTTTTTT
TRBJ2-5,once,TRBD2,TRBV9,CASSVAASGVEETQYF,TGTGCCAGCAGCGTAGCGGCTAGCGGGGTGGAAGAGACCCAGTACTTC
TRBJ2-5,.,.,TRBV2,CASSAPPAQAKETQYF,TGTGCCAGCAGTGCCCCCCCGGCGCAGGCGAAGGAGACCCAGTACTTC
TRBJ1-6,.,.,TRBV27,CASSLGTGWNSPLHF,TGTGCCAGCAGTTTGGGAACAGGGTGGAATTCACCCCTCCACTTT
TRBJ2-7,few,TRBD2,TRBV6-6,CASSYRLAGDYEQYF,TGTGCCAGCAGTTACCGGTTAGCGGGAGACTACGAGCAGTACTTC
TRBJ2-2,once,TRBD1,TRBV7-6,CASSSQGVNTGELFF,TGTGCCAGCAGCTCCCAGGGGGTGAACACCGGGGAGCTGTTTTTT
TRBJ2-5,.,TRBD2,TRBV2,CASNPGGAGETQYF,TGTGCCAGCAACCCCGGGGGGGCAGGGGAGACCCAGTACTTC
TRBJ2-5,.,.,TRBV28,CASSLSGEETQYF,TGTGCCAGCAGTTTATCCGGGGAAGAGACCCAGTACTTC
TRBJ2-5,few,.,TRBV12-3/TRBV12-4,CASRRGFSPEYF,TGTGCCAGCAGAAGGGGTTTTTCCCCGGAGTACTTC
TRBJ2-5,.,.,TRBV7-9,CASTLVPQETQYF,TGTGCCAGCACCCTCGTACCCCAGGAGACCCAGTACTTC
TRBJ2-5,.,.,TRBV10-1,CASSAMGVAPETQYF,TGCGCCAGCAGTGCAATGGGAGTAGCTCCCGAGACCCAGTACTTC
TRBJ1-1,.,.,TRBV20-1,CSARGNTEAFF,TGCAGCGCCCGGGGGAACACTGAAGCTTTCTTT
TRBJ2-7,.,TRBD1,TRBV7-9,CASSLRGTGGLEQYF,TGTGCCAGCAGCTTAAGAGGGACAGGGGGCCTCGAGCAGTACTTC
TRBJ2-5,few,TRBD2,TRBV12-5,CASAPGTSGGAETQYF,TGTGCTAGTGCCCCAGGGACTAGCGGGGGGGCAGAGACCCAGTACTTC
TRBJ2-2,.,TRBD1,TRBV18,CASSPPRGGKNTGELFF,TGTGCCAGCTCACCACCGAGAGGGGGCAAGAACACCGGGGAGCTGTTTTTT
TRBJ1-4,.,.,TRBV4-3,CASSQETGNEKLFF,TGCGCCAGCAGCCAGGAGACAGGAAATGAAAAACTGTTTTTT
TRBJ1-5,.,TRBD1,TRBV2,CASSGTGEDQPQHF,TGTGCCAGCAGTGGGACAGGGGAAGATCAGCCCCAGCATTTT
TRBJ2-2,.,.,TRBV5-1,CASSLVEGGELFF,TGCGCCAGCAGCTTGGTTGAGGGAGGGGAGCTGTTTTTT
TRBJ1-5,.,.,TRBV12-3/TRBV12-4,CASSARGVQPQHF,TGTGCCAGCAGTGCTCGGGGGGTTCAGCCCCAGCATTTT
TRBJ1-2,few,.,TRBV2,CASTSGPHNYGYTF,TGTGCCAGCACCTCAGGTCCCCATAACTATGGCTACACCTTC
TRBJ2-7,.,TRBD1,TRBV7-9,CASSSFRGQRAYEQYF,TGTGCCAGCAGCTCCTTCCGGGGACAGCGAGCCTACGAGCAGTACTTC
TRBJ2-6,.,.,TRBV3-1/TRBV3-2,CASSPGGTNVLTF,TGTGCCAGCAGCCCGGGCGGGACCAACGTCCTGACTTTC
TRBJ1-6,.,.,TRBV2,CASSDRGSSPLHF,TGTGCCAGCAGCGATAGGGGGTCTTCACCCCTCCACTTT
TRBJ1-1,.,.,TRBV7-6,CASSLGQNTEAFF,TGTGCCAGCAGCTTAGGGCAGAACACTGAAGCTTTCTTT
TRBJ1-5,.,.,TRBV7-7,CASSAPPRCGNQPQHF,TGTGCCAGCAGCGCCCCCCCACGGTGTGGCAATCAGCCCCAGCATTTT
TRBJ1-1,.,.,TRBV4-2,CASSHEQGIVSEAFF,TGTGCCAGCAGCCACGAGCAGGGAATTGTGAGTGAAGCTTTCTTT
TRBJ1-5,.,.,TRBV30,CAWGSQSYQPQHF,TGTGCCTGGGGAAGTCAGTCCTATCAGCCCCAGCATTTT
TRBJ2-3,.,.,TRBV28,CASSSPGSGSTDTQYF,TGTGCCAGCAGTTCCCCAGGGAGCGGGAGCACAGATACGCAGTATTTT
TRBJ2-7,once,TRBD2,TRBV27,CASSTLRASGRAGLREQYF,TGTGCCAGCAGTACCCTACGGGCTAGCGGGAGGGCCGGGCTACGGGAGCAGTACTTC
TRBJ2-7,.,.,TRBV28,CASAQGPVLFSYEQYF,TGTGCCAGCGCACAGGGACCCGTACTCTTCTCCTACGAGCAGTACTTC
TRBJ1-5,.,.,TRBV4-3,CASSQEGGVQPQHF,TGCGCCAGCAGCCAAGAAGGAGGAGTTCAGCCCCAGCATTTT
TRBJ2-5,.,.,TRBV19,CASSIRYLETQYF,TGTGCCAGTAGTATCCGGTATTTGGAGACCCAGTACTTC
TRBJ2-3,.,.,TRBV7-2,CASSLDPGSSTDTQYF,TGTGCCAGCAGCTTAGATCCCGGGAGTAGCACAGATACGCAGTATTTT
TRBJ2-7,.,TRBD1,TRBV13,CASSPRGQLYEQYF,TGTGCCAGCAGCCCCCGGGGACAGCTATACGAGCAGTACTTC
TRBJ2-5,.,.,TRBV7-2,CASSRSDQETQYF,TGTGCCAGCAGCCGGTCGGACCAAGAGACCCAGTACTTC
TRBJ2-5,.,.,TRBV4-3,CASSQDLVGATQYF,TGCGCCAGCAGCCAAGATCTGGTAGGGGCCACCCAGTACTTC
TRBJ1-1,few,.,TRBV18,CASHPTRETEAFF,TGTGCCAGCCACCCTACGCGCGAGACTGAAGCTTTCTTT
TRBJ1-2,.,.,TRBV7-3,CASSPTSGRENYGYTF,TGTGCCAGCAGCCCTACCTCGGGACGGGAGAACTATGGCTACACCTTC
TRBJ1-1,.,.,TRBV10-2,CASSEQGWNTEAFF,TGCGCCAGCAGTGAGCAGGGGTGGAACACTGAAGCTTTCTTT
TRBJ2-7,.,TRBD1,TRBV14,CASSRQTGGLGEQYF,TGTGCCAGCAGCCGACAGACAGGGGGGTTGGGAGAGCAGTACTTC
TRBJ1-1,.,.,TRBV7-9,CASRSGGWNTEAFF,TGTGCCAGCCGCTCGGGGGGTTGGAACACTGAAGCTTTCTTT
TRBJ1-2,.,TRBD1,TRBV18,CASSPGTDNYGYTF,TGTGCCAGCTCACCCGGGACAGACAACTATGGCTACACCTTC
TRBJ1-2,.,TRBD1,TRBV2,CASSLQGGDYGYTF,TGTGCCAGCAGTCTACAGGGGGGGGACTATGGCTACACCTTC
TRBJ2-2,.,.,TRBV5-4,CASSAQGTGELFF,TGTGCCAGCAGCGCACAGGGAACCGGGGAGCTGTTTTTT
TRBJ2-7,.,TRBD1,TRBV3-1/TRBV3-2,CASSQVGGGDEQYF,TGTGCCAGCAGCCAAGTAGGGGGCGGTGACGAGCAGTACTTC
TRBJ1-2,once,.,TRBV19,CASSPGFNYGYTF,TGTGCCAGTAGTCCAGGGTTTAACTATGGCTACACCTTC
TRBJ1-3,.,TRBD1,TRBV4-1,CASSQQTGVRGNTIYF,TGCGCCAGCAGCCAACAGACAGGGGTACGAGGAAACACCATATATTTT
TRBJ2-7,.,.,TRBV25-1,CASSERGYGTEQYF,TGTGCCAGCAGTGAAAGGGGTTACGGTACCGAGCAGTACTTC
TRBJ2-5,.,TRBD2,TRBV27,CASSLSPLPGLANQETQYF,TGTGCCAGCAGCTTATCCCCCCTGCCTGGACTAGCGAACCAAGAGACCCAGTACTTC
TRBJ2-2,few,.,TRBV2,CASSEQNAGELFF,TGTGCCAGCAGTGAACAGAATGCCGGGGAGCTGTTTTTT
TRBJ2-3,few,TRBD1,TRBV19,CASSALGTGGPDTQYF,TGTGCCAGTAGTGCCCTCGGGACAGGGGGGCCAGATACGCAGTATTTT
TRBJ1-1,.,.,TRBV7-9,CASRLAPMNTEAFF,TGTGCCAGCAGACTTGCCCCCATGAACACTGAAGCTTTCTTT
TRBJ2-1,once,.,TRBV5-1,CASSLGGRGYNEQFF,TGCGCCAGCAGCTTGGGAGGTAGGGGCTACAATGAGCAGTTCTTC
TRBJ1-2,.,TRBD1,TRBV5-6,CASSSIDRVGYGYTF,TGTGCCAGCAGCTCAATAGACAGGGTCGGCTATGGCTACACCTTC
TRBJ2-7,once,TRBD2,TRBV6-5,CASRDGTTTYEQYF,TGTGCCAGCAGGGACGGGACTACCACCTACGAGCAGTACTTC
TRBJ2-1,.,TRBD2,TRBV7-2,CASSLQGLAGGGNYNEQFF,TGTGCCAGCAGCTTACAGGGACTAGCGGGAGGAGGGAATTACAATGAGCAGTTCTTC